Shown below are 7 T cell receptor beta chains from a single sample sequenced in a study of T cell changes during pregnancy in multiple sclerosis. Clones were sequenced by immunoSEQ multiplex PCR, and TCRdb holds only the in-frame ones, with some missing. The data show tens of thousands of clones, just over 90% seen once. The sample here was peripheral blood, taken in the second trimester of pregnancy. The receptors were sampled from a female donor in good health, enrolled as a control in a pregnancy study.

This sequence joins TRBV19 and TRBJ1-6, with D unclear. The V gene lost 5 bases and the J gene lost 6 bases, with 11 bases spanning the gap. Germline V gene lookup returns CDR1 LNHDA and CDR2 SQIVND (reference sequence). The CDR3 loop spans 14 amino acids. The CDR3 coding sequence is TGTGCCAGTAGTGCCAGGTCTCTTAATTCACCCCTCCACTTT. Translating it yields CASSARSLNSPLHF.

The chain carries TRBV19 and TRBJ1-1; 12 bases match TRBD1. The CDR3 contains 18 residues. Trimming at V came to 3 bases and at J to 3 bases, leaving 11 bases not matched to a gene. Germline CDR1 reads LNHDA; CDR2 reads SQIVND (reference sequence). CDR3 residues: CASSMNRDRGLRDTEAFF. DNA for the CDR3: TGTGCCAGTAGTATGAATCGGGACAGGGGGCTTCGGGACACTGAAGCTTTCTTT.

V and J are TRBV5-7 and TRBJ2-4; D might be TRBD1 (5 bases). TRBV5-7 is sorted into the ORF group, with uncertain function. The CDR3 runs 16 residues. The V end was cut by 5 bases, the J end by 3 bases, with 18 bases between. The CDR3 region has the DNA TGTGCCAGCAGGCACTTGTGGACACGGAACAAAAACATTCAGTACTTC. Its translation: CASRHLWTRNKNIQYF.

The DNA for the CDR3 is TGTGCCAGCAGCCCCCTCCCGGGTGAAGCTTTCTTT. Encoded protein: CASSPLPGEAFF. The chain links TRBV13 to TRBJ1-1; D gene ambiguous. Germline-derived CDR1 and CDR2 are PRHDT and FYEKMQ (reference sequence). The CDR3 runs 12 residues. The V end lost 5 bases, the J end lost 7 bases, and 11 bases lay between the germline ends.

This rearrangement joins TRBV6-1 to TRBJ1-5, with D uncertain. This CDR3 is 13 amino acids long. Germline V gene data show CDR1 as MNHNS and CDR2 as SASEGT. V was shortened by 2 bases and J by 5 bases, with 7 bases between the two germline ends. CDR3 nucleotide sequence: TGTGCCAGCAGTGAATTTGGAGATCAGCCCCAGCATTTT. This encodes CASSEFGDQPQHF.

Details on this clone: This sample also contains other DNA sequences that code for the same CDR3. The CDR3 is CASSFPSGGNYEQYF. DNA for the CDR3: TGCGCCAGCAGCTTTCCTAGCGGGGGAAACTACGAGCAGTACTTC. This chain uses TRBV5-1 with TRBJ2-7, with TRBD2 matching 10 bases. The ends lost 2 bases at V and 3 bases at J; junction bases unmatched: 5. This CDR3 has 15 residues. Germline CDR1 and CDR2: SGHRS and YFSETQ.

In regard to this clone: The sample contains more than one DNA sequence encoding this CDR3. The genes are TRBV19 and TRBJ1-2; D is possibly TRBD1 (6 bases). The germline V gene has CDR1 LNHDA and CDR2 SQIVND (reference sequence). This CDR3 has 13 residues. The germline V and J ends were trimmed by 5 bases and 3 bases, with 10 bases remaining between them. The CDR3 region is CASSPRGDYGYTF. The DNA for the CDR3 is TGTGCCAGTAGTCCCAGGGGAGACTATGGCTACACCTTC.